This is a list of T cell receptor beta chains from one sample in a study of breast tumors, draining lymph nodes, adjacent tissues. A single record per CDR3 protein comes from TCRdb applying MiXCR to the multiplex PCR reads. This table has approximately 210,000 distinct CDR3 sequences, about 34% appearing once. Sequenced material: axillary lymph node tissue. These TCRs come from a female donor with breast cancer. Some clones in this sample may be carry-over from other donors' samples. Each CDR3 is given with its conserved first and last residue. Each record gives: J gene, clone size, V gene, D gene, CDR3 DNA, CDR3 protein. A D gene is named only where the DNA matches it firmly. Size is omitted from some rows. Given values are once, few, many or a class for expanded clones.

J: TRBJ1-5; size: .; V: TRBV7-2; D: .; DNA: TGTGCCAGCAGCTTAGTAGGCCGGAGTACCGTAGGGAATCAGCCCCGGTATTTT; CDR3: CASSLVGRSTVGNQPRYF
J: TRBJ1-5; size: .; V: TRBV11-2; D: .; DNA: TGTGCCAGCAGCCTACAAGAGACCCAGCATTTT; CDR3: CASSLQETQHF
J: TRBJ2-6; size: many; V: TRBV19; D: .; DNA: TGTGCCAGTAGTCCTAGACGAGGGTCTGGGGCCAACGTCCTGACTTTC; CDR3: CASSPRRGSGANVLTF
J: TRBJ2-1; size: many; V: TRBV5-6; D: TRBD1; DNA: TGTGCCAGCAGCTACGGGACAGAGATATACAATGAGCAGTTCTTC; CDR3: CASSYGTEIYNEQFF
J: TRBJ2-1; size: .; V: TRBV5-5; D: .; DNA: TGTGCCAGCAGCTTAGTCGAGCCGTTCTTC; CDR3: CASSLVEPFF
J: TRBJ2-1; size: .; V: TRBV6-2/TRBV6-3; D: .; DNA: TGTGCCAGCACCCACGGGGCGGAACCCCCTTTACTTGAGCAGTTCTTC; CDR3: CASTHGAEPPLLEQFF
J: TRBJ1-2; size: many; V: TRBV30; D: TRBD1; DNA: TGTGCCTGGAACCAGGGGGCGCCGGGCTATGGCTACACCTTC; CDR3: CAWNQGAPGYGYTF
J: TRBJ1-2; size: many; V: TRBV20-1; D: .; DNA: TGCAGTGCTAGAACGGATTTTTATGGCTACACCTTC; CDR3: CSARTDFYGYTF
J: TRBJ1-1; size: .; V: TRBV6-5; D: .; DNA: TGTGCCAGCACAGCATCGACGGAGAACACTGAAGCTTTCTTT; CDR3: CASTASTENTEAFF
J: TRBJ1-2; size: many; V: TRBV10-3; D: .; DNA: TGTGCCATCAGTTCAAGGGGAGATGGCTACACCTTC; CDR3: CAISSRGDGYTF
J: TRBJ2-5; size: many; V: TRBV18; D: .; DNA: TGTGCCAGCTCACCACTGGACCAAGAGACCCAGTACTTC; CDR3: CASSPLDQETQYF
J: TRBJ2-2; size: many; V: TRBV30; D: .; DNA: TGTGCCTTTAAGGGTCCCAACACCGGGGAGCTGTTTTTT; CDR3: CAFKGPNTGELFF
J: TRBJ2-5; size: .; V: TRBV25-1; D: .; DNA: TGTGCCAGCAGTGCTAGCGCGGGCCAAGAGACCCAGTACTTC; CDR3: CASSASAGQETQYF
J: TRBJ2-7; size: many; V: TRBV6-2/TRBV6-3; D: TRBD2; DNA: TGTGCCAGCCTTACCCGGACTAGCGCCTACGAGCAGTACTTC; CDR3: CASLTRTSAYEQYF
J: TRBJ2-7; size: many; V: TRBV10-2; D: .; DNA: TGCGCCAGCAGTGAAACCCCCTACGAGCAGTACTTC; CDR3: CASSETPYEQYF
J: TRBJ1-3; size: .; V: TRBV29-1; D: .; DNA: TGCAGCGTTGAACAGAGACTTGGAAACACCATATATTTT; CDR3: CSVEQRLGNTIYF